This record concerns one T cell receptor beta chain sequence. What it binds is not known. This sample was taken from a study of T cell responses to AZD1222 COVID-19 vaccine. Whole-study findings and limits: The repertoires were collected only after the peak T cell response. Among vaccine-associated CD4 TCRs, coverage spanned spike, with dominance at 160-218 and 743-854.

The table came from immunoSEQ multiplex PCR; TCRdb's copy has only in-frame clones and leaves some out. The table has about 120,000 clones, 90% seen once. The CDR3 loop spans 13 amino acids. Germline V gene data show CDR1 as SQVTM and CDR2 as ANQGSEA. Deletions cut 3 bases from V and 7 bases from J, with 15 bases between. The clonotype originates from an adult in good health. The genes are TRBV29-1 and TRBJ1-2; D gene uncertain. The specimen comprised peripheral blood, sampled on day 0 of AZD1222 vaccination. This CDR3 is CSVDVEFRSGYTF. DNA of the CDR3: TGCAGCGTTGACGTTGAATTTAGGAGTGGCTACACCTTC.